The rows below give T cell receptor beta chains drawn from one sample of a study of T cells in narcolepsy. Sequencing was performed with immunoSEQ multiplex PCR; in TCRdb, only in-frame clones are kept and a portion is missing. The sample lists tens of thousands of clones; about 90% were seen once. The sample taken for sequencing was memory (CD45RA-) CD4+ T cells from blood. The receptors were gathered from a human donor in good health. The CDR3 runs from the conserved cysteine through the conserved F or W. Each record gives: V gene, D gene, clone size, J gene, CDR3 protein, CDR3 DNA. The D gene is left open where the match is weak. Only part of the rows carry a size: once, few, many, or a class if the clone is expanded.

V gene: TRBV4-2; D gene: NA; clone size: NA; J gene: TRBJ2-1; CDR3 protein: CASSQDLGARLHNEQFF; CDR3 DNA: TGTGCCAGCAGCCAAGATTTAGGGGCTAGATTACACAATGAGCAGTTCTTC
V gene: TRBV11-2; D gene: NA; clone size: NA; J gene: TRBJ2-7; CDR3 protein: CASSTDLSSYEQYF; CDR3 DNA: TGTGCCAGCAGCACGGACCTGAGCTCCTACGAGCAGTACTTC
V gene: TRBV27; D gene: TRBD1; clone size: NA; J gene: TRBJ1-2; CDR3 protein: CASSLSPGTGVNGYTF; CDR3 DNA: TGTGCCAGCAGTTTATCCCCCGGGACAGGGGTGAATGGCTACACCTTC
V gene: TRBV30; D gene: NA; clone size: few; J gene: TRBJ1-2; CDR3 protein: CATNKRTDKTNYGYTF; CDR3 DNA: TGTGCCACGAATAAAAGGACGGACAAAACTAACTATGGCTACACCTTC
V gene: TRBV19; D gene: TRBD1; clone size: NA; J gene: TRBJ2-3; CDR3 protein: CASSPRQGEDTQYF; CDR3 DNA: TGTGCCAGTAGTCCCCGACAGGGGGAGGATACGCAGTATTTT
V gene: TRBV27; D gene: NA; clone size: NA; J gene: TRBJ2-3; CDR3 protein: CASSLSGGTHTQYF; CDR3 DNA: TGTGCCAGCAGTTTATCGGGCGGGACTCATACGCAGTATTTT
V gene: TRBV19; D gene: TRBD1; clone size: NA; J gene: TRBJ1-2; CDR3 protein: CASRMTGPDGYTF; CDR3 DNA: TGTGCCAGTAGGATGACAGGGCCTGACGGCTACACCTTC
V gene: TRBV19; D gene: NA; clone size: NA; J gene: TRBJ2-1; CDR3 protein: CASSIAGLAGEQFF; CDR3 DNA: TGTGCCAGTAGTATAGCCGGTCTAGCAGGTGAGCAGTTCTTC
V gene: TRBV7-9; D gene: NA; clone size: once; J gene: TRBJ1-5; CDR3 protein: CASSLAAGENQPQHF; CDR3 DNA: TGTGCCAGCAGCTTAGCGGCAGGGGAAAATCAGCCCCAGCATTTT
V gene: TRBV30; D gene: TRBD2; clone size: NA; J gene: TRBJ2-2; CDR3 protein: CAWGSGTTYTGELFF; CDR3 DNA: TGTGCCTGGGGAAGCGGGACCACCTACACCGGGGAGCTGTTTTTT
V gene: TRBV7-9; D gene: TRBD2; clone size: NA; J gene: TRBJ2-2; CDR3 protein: CASSLGLAGTGELFF; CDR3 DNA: TGTGCCAGCAGCTTAGGGCTAGCGGGCACCGGGGAGCTGTTTTTT
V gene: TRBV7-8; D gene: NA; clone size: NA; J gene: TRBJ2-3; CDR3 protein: CASSLVGVHTDTQYF; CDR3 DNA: TGTGCCAGCAGCTTAGTGGGGGTACACACAGATACGCAGTATTTT
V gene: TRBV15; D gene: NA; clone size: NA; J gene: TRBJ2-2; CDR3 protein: CATSRALLNTGELFF; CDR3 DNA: TGTGCCACCAGCAGAGCACTCTTGAACACCGGGGAGCTGTTTTTT
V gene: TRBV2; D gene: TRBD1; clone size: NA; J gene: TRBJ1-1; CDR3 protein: CASSVGQTNTEAFF; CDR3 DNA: TGTGCCAGCAGTGTGGGACAGACGAACACTGAAGCTTTCTTT
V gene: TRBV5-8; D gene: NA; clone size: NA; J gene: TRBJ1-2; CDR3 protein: CASSTRVAGYTF; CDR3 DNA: TGTGCCAGCAGCACCAGGGTTGCTGGCTACACCTTC
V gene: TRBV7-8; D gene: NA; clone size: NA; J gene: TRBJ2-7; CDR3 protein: CASSFGTQVGEEQYF; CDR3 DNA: TGTGCCAGCAGCTTCGGGACCCAGGTCGGGGAAGAGCAGTACTTC
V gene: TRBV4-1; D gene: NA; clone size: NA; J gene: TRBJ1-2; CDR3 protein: CASSQDGNYGYTF; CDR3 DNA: TGCGCCAGCAGCCAAGATGGGAACTATGGCTACACCTTC
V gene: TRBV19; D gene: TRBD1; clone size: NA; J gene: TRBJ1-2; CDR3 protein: CASSIPGTGNYGYTF; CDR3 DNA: TGTGCCAGTAGTATCCCCGGGACAGGGAACTATGGCTACACCTTC
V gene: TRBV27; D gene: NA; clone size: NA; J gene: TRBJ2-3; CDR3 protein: CASSLWQGGGDTQYF; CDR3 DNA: TGTGCCAGCAGTTTGTGGCAGGGGGGCGGGGATACGCAGTATTTT
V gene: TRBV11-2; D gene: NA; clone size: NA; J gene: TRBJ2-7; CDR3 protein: CASSPRLGVDEQYF; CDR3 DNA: TGTGCCAGCAGCCCCAGGCTGGGGGTGGACGAGCAGTACTTC
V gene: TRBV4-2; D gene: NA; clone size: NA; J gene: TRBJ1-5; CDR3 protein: CASNPTWAANQPQHF; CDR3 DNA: TGTGCCAGCAACCCCACCTGGGCAGCTAATCAGCCCCAGCATTTT
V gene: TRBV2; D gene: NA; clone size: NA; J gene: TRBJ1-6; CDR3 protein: CASSETVAGQSPLHF; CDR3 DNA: TGTGCCAGCAGTGAAACCGTGGCGGGGCAATCACCCCTCCACTTT
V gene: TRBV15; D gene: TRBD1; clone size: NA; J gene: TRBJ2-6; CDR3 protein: CATSKGQSGANVLTF; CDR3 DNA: TGTGCCACCAGTAAGGGACAGTCTGGGGCCAACGTCCTGACTTTC
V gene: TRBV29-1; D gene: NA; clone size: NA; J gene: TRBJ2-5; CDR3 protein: CSVDPGGWGRETQYF; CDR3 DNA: TGCAGCGTTGACCCAGGAGGGTGGGGGAGAGAGACCCAGTACTTC
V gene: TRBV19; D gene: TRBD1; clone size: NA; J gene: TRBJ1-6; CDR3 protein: CASTSTGDGNSPLHF; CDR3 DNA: TGTGCCAGTACTTCGACAGGGGACGGGAATTCACCCCTCCACTTT